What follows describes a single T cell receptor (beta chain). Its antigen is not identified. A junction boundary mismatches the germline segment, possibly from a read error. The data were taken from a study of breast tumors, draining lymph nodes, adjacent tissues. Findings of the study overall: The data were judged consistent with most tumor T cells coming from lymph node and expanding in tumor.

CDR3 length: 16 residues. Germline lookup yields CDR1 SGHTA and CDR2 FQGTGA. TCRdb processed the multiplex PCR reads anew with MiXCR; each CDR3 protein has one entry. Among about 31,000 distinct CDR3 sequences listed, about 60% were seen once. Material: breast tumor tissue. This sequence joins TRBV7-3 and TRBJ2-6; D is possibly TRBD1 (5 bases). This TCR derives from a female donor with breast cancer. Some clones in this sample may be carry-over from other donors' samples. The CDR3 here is CARSLTTSSGANVLTF. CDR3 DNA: TGTGCCCGCAGCTTAACAACCAGTTCTGGGGCCAACGTTCTGACTTTC.